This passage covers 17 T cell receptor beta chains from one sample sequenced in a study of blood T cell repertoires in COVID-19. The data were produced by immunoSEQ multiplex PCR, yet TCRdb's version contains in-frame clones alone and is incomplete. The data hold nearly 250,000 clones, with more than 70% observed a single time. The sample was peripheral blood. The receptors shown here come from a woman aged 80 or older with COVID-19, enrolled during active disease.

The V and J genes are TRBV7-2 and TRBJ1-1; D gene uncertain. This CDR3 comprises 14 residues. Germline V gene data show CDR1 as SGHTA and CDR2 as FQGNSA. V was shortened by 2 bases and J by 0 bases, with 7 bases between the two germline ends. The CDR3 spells CASSLTQMNTEAFF. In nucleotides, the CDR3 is TGTGCCAGCAGCTTAACACAAATGAACACTGAAGCTTTCTTT.

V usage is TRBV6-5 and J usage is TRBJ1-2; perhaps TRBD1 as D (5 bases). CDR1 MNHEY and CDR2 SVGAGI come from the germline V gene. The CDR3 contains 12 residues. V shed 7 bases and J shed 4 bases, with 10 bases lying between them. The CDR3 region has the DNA TGTGCCAGCAAAGGGGTTTCCTATGGCTACACCTTC. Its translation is CASKGVSYGYTF.

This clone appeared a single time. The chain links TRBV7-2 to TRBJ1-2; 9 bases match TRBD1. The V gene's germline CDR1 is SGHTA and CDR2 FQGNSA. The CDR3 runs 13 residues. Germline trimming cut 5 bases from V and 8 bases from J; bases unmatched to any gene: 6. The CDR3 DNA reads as TGTGCCAGCAGCCGAACAGGGGGCAACGGCTACACCTTC. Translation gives CASSRTGGNGYTF.

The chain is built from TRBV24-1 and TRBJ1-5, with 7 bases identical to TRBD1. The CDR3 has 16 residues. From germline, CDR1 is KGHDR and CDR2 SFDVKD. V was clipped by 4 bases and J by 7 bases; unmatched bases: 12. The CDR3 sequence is CATSDRLQGPGQPQHF. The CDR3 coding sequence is TGTGCCACCAGTGACCGGTTACAGGGGCCGGGGCAGCCCCAGCATTTT.

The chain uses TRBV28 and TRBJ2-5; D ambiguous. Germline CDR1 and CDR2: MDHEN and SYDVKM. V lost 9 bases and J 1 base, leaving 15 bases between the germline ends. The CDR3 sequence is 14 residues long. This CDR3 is CASLGSTGQETQYF. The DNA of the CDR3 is TGTGCCAGTCTCGGGTCCACGGGCCAAGAGACCCAGTACTTC.

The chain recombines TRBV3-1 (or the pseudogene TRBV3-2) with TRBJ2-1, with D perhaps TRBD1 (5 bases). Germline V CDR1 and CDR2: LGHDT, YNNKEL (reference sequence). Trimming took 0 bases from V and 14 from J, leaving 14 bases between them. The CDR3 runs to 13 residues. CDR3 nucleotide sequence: TGTGCCAGCAGCCAAGATCTTGGCAGGGCTGAGTTCTTC. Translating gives CASSQDLGRAEFF.

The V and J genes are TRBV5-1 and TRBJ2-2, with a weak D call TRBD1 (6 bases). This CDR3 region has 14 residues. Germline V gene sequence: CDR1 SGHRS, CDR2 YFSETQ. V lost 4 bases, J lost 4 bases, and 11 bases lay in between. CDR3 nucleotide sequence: TGCGCCAGCAGCATAACAGGGTTCACCGGGGAGCTGTTTTTT. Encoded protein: CASSITGFTGELFF.

In nucleotides, the CDR3 is TGTGCCAGTAGCGCCCGGGACAGGGTTAATTCACCCCTCCACTTT. Translating it yields CASSARDRVNSPLHF. The chain links TRBV19 to TRBJ1-6; 9 positions agree with TRBD1. Per the germline V gene, CDR1 is LNHDA and CDR2 is SQIVND (reference sequence). V dropped 6 bases and J dropped 6; count of bases not matched to a gene: 6. CDR3 length: 15 amino acids.

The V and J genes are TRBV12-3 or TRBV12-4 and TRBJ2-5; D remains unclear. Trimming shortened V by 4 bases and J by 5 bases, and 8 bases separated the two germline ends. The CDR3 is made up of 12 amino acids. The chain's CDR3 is CASSWRAETQYF. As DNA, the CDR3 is TGTGCCAGCAGTTGGCGAGCGGAGACCCAGTACTTC.

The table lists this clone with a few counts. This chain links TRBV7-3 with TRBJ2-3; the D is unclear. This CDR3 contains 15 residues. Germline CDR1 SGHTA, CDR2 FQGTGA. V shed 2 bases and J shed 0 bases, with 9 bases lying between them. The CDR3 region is CASSLGDTSTDTQYF. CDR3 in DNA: TGTGCCAGCAGCTTAGGCGACACTAGCACAGATACGCAGTATTTT.

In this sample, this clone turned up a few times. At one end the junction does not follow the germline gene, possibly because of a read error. CDR3 nucleotides: TGCGCCAGGAGTCGGTTGACAGGGGTGCTAGATACGCAGTATTTT. Translation: CARSRLTGVLDTQYF. This sequence joins TRBV23-1 and TRBJ2-3; 8 bases match TRBD1. TRBV23-1 is an ORF, with its function uncertain. The CDR3 is 15 amino acids.

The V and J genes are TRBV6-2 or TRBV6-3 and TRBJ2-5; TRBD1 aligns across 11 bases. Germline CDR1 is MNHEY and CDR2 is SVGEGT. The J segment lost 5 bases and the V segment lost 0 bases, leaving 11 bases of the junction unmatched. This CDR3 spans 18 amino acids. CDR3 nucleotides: TGTGCCAGCAGTTACTCGATTACTGGACAGGGGGCAGTGGAGACCCAGTACTTC. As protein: CASSYSITGQGAVETQYF.

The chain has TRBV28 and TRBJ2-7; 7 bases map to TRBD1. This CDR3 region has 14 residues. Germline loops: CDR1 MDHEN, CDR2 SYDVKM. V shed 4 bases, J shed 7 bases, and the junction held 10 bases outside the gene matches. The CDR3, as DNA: TGTGCCAGCAGTTCGGGACAGACCCCCTTGGAGCAGTACTTC. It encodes CASSSGQTPLEQYF. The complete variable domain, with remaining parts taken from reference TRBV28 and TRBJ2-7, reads DVKVTQSSRYLVKRTGEKVFLECVQDMDHENMFWYRQDPGLGLRLIYFSYDVKMKEKGDIPEGYSVSREKKERFSLILESASTNQTSMYLCASSSGQTPLEQYFGPGTRLTVT.

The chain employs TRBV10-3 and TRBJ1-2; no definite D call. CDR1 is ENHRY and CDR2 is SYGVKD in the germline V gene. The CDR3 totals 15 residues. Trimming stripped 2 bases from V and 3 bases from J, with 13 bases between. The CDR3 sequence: CAISEPTRPDYGYTF. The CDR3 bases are TGTGCCATCAGTGAGCCGACACGCCCGGACTATGGCTACACCTTC.

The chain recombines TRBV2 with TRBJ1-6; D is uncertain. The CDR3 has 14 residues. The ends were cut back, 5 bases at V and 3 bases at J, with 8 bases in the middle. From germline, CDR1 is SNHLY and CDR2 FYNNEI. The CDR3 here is CASSQQIYNSPLHF. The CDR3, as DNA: TGTGCCAGCAGTCAACAGATCTATAATTCACCCCTCCACTTT.

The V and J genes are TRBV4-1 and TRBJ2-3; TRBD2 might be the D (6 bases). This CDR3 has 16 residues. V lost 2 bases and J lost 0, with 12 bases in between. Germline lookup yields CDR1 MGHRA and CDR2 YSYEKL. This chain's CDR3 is CASSQRTGTSTDTQYF. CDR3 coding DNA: TGCGCCAGCAGCCAACGAACCGGGACTAGCACAGATACGCAGTATTTT.

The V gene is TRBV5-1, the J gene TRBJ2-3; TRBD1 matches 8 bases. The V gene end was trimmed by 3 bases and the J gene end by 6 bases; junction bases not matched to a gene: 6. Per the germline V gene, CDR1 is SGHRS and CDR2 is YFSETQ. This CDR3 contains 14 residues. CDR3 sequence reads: CASSWDRSLDTQYF. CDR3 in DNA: TGCGCCAGCAGCTGGGACAGGTCATTGGATACGCAGTATTTT.